These T cell receptor beta chains were read from a single sample in a study of OX40 agonist ivuxolimab in advanced cancers. Measured with immunoSEQ multiplex PCR; TCRdb has only the in-frame clones, and not every one. The profile shows some 19,000 clones, 65% to 70% of them singletons. This specimen was CD4+ or CD8+ T cells sorted from blood, taken in a trial of the OX40 agonist ivuxolimab. These receptors were taken from an adult with an advanced solid tumor such as melanoma, head and neck, liver or kidney cancer. The CDR3 runs from the conserved cysteine through the conserved F or W. D genes are given only for firm matches. Rows may omit the clone size; those that give it use once, few, many or a size class.

CDR3 length: 15
V gene: TRBV6-5
D gene: TRBD1
J gene: TRBJ2-1
clone size: NA
CDR3 DNA: TGTGCCAGCAGGAGATGGACAGGGATCTACAATGAGCAGTTCTTC
CDR3 protein: CASRRWTGIYNEQFF

CDR3 length: 13
V gene: TRBV7-2
D gene: TRBD2
J gene: TRBJ2-7
clone size: NA
CDR3 DNA: TGTGCCAGCAGCTCGCTAGCGGGAGGCGAGCAGTACTTC
CDR3 protein: CASSSLAGGEQYF

CDR3 length: 14
V gene: TRBV28
D gene: TRBD1
J gene: TRBJ2-3
clone size: few
CDR3 DNA: TGTGCCAGCAGTTCCACAGGGGTGCAAGATACGCAGTATTTT
CDR3 protein: CASSSTGVQDTQYF

CDR3 length: 15
V gene: TRBV7-8
D gene: NA
J gene: TRBJ2-3
clone size: NA
CDR3 DNA: TGTGCCAGCAGCCCCCTCCGGCAGGGCACAGATACGCAGTATTTT
CDR3 protein: CASSPLRQGTDTQYF

CDR3 length: 14
V gene: TRBV27
D gene: NA
J gene: TRBJ1-6
clone size: NA
CDR3 DNA: TGTGCCAGTGGCACATCACTGGGGAATTCACCCCTCCACTTT
CDR3 protein: CASGTSLGNSPLHF

CDR3 length: 14
V gene: TRBV7-6
D gene: NA
J gene: TRBJ2-3
clone size: NA
CDR3 DNA: TGTGCCAGCAGCTGGGACTCGCGGGGCGGCACGCAGTATTTT
CDR3 protein: CASSWDSRGGTQYF

CDR3 length: 14
V gene: TRBV7-9
D gene: NA
J gene: TRBJ2-7
clone size: NA
CDR3 DNA: TGTGCCAGCAGCTTAGAGGACCGGTGGAACGAGCAGTACTTC
CDR3 protein: CASSLEDRWNEQYF

CDR3 length: 15
V gene: TRBV11-2
D gene: NA
J gene: TRBJ2-1
clone size: NA
CDR3 DNA: TGTGCCAGCAGCCTAAGGAACGGGGGCTACAATGAGCAGTTCTTC
CDR3 protein: CASSLRNGGYNEQFF

CDR3 length: 12
V gene: TRBV7-9
D gene: NA
J gene: TRBJ2-7
clone size: medium-sized
CDR3 DNA: TGTGCCAGCAGCTTAGGAGTCTACGAGCAGTACTTC
CDR3 protein: CASSLGVYEQYF

CDR3 length: 17
V gene: TRBV6-1
D gene: TRBD2
J gene: TRBJ2-2
clone size: NA
CDR3 DNA: TGTGCCAGCAGTGAAGTAAGGACTAGCCCGGAGGCCGGGGAGCTGTTTTTT
CDR3 protein: CASSEVRTSPEAGELFF

CDR3 length: 16
V gene: TRBV4-3
D gene: NA
J gene: TRBJ2-3
clone size: NA
CDR3 DNA: TGCGCCAGCAGCCAAGTTTACGGGGGACGCACAGATACGCAGTATTTT
CDR3 protein: CASSQVYGGRTDTQYF

CDR3 length: 16
V gene: TRBV9
D gene: TRBD1
J gene: TRBJ1-2
clone size: once
CDR3 DNA: TGTGCCAGCAGCTCCTCTAGTGGTGACAGGGGAAATGGCTACACCTTC
CDR3 protein: CASSSSSGDRGNGYTF

CDR3 length: 16
V gene: TRBV7-9
D gene: TRBD2
J gene: TRBJ2-5
clone size: few
CDR3 DNA: TGTGCCAGCAGCTTTAGCGGGATGAACCCCCAAGAGACCCAGTACTTC
CDR3 protein: CASSFSGMNPQETQYF

CDR3 length: 13
V gene: TRBV27
D gene: NA
J gene: TRBJ2-2
clone size: once
CDR3 DNA: TGTGCCAGCAGTCCCATAAGCTCCGGGGAGCTGTTTTTT
CDR3 protein: CASSPISSGELFF

CDR3 length: 11
V gene: TRBV7-9
D gene: NA
J gene: TRBJ2-5
clone size: few
CDR3 DNA: TGTGCCAGCAGTATAGACAGTTACCAGTACTTC
CDR3 protein: CASSIDSYQYF

CDR3 length: 12
V gene: TRBV21-1
D gene: NA
J gene: TRBJ2-7
clone size: NA
CDR3 DNA: TGTGCCAGCAGCCACCCGGGCGGCGAGCAGTACTTC
CDR3 protein: CASSHPGGEQYF

CDR3 length: 15
V gene: TRBV14
D gene: NA
J gene: TRBJ2-1
clone size: NA
CDR3 DNA: TGTGCCAGCAGCCAAGATGTTGGCTCCTACAATGAGCAGTTCTTC
CDR3 protein: CASSQDVGSYNEQFF

CDR3 length: 15
V gene: TRBV7-2
D gene: TRBD1
J gene: TRBJ1-1
clone size: few
CDR3 DNA: TGTGCCAGCAGCCCGGGGCAGCAGGGGGTAACTGAAGCTTTCTTT
CDR3 protein: CASSPGQQGVTEAFF

CDR3 length: 15
V gene: TRBV29-1
D gene: TRBD2
J gene: TRBJ2-2
clone size: NA
CDR3 DNA: TGCAGCGTTACCCTCCTGGGACTAGCTTCCGGGGAGCTGTTTTTT
CDR3 protein: CSVTLLGLASGELFF

CDR3 length: 14
V gene: TRBV6-6
D gene: TRBD2
J gene: TRBJ2-1
clone size: NA
CDR3 DNA: TGTGCCAGCAGAGGACTAGGAGGATTCAATGAGCAGTTCTTC
CDR3 protein: CASRGLGGFNEQFF

CDR3 length: 15
V gene: TRBV6-6
D gene: TRBD1
J gene: TRBJ1-5
clone size: NA
CDR3 DNA: TGTGCCAGCAGTCGGCCGGACAGGGGTAATCAGCCCCAGCATTTT
CDR3 protein: CASSRPDRGNQPQHF

CDR3 length: 13
V gene: TRBV5-6
D gene: NA
J gene: TRBJ2-7
clone size: NA
CDR3 DNA: TGTGCCAGCAGCTTGGGGGCGGGGTACGAGCAGTACTTC
CDR3 protein: CASSLGAGYEQYF

CDR3 length: 15
V gene: TRBV6-6
D gene: NA
J gene: TRBJ1-2
clone size: NA
CDR3 DNA: TGTGCCAGCAGTTACTACCCGGCAGGGCCCCATGGCTACACCTTC
CDR3 protein: CASSYYPAGPHGYTF